These 26 T cell receptor beta chains share one sample of origin, sequenced in a study of Graves' ophthalmopathy and Graves' hyperthyroidism. Amplifying from RNA transcripts, the study obtained TCR beta CDR3 regions. Second-round multiplex PCR followed a first-round RT-PCR using HTBI primers. TCRdb analysed the multiplex PCR reads with MiXCR anew, one entry per CDR3 protein. Of over a million distinct CDR3 sequences in the sample, 35% to 40% are singletons; the top ten hold around 10%. The sequenced sample was peripheral blood or thyroid tissue (not recorded which). The receptor set was obtained from an adult man with Graves' hyperthyroidism.

The chain has TRBV29-1 and TRBJ2-7; TRBD2 agrees at 13 bases. The CDR3 has 16 residues. Per germline, CDR1 SQVTM and CDR2 ANQGSEA. V lost 5 bases and J lost 4; bases outside the gene matches: 11. CDR3 sequence (DNA): TGCAGCGTTTCCACCGCCGGGACTAGCGGGATGTACGAGCAGTACTTC. Its translation is CSVSTAGTSGMYEQYF.

This clonotype was detected ten times or more. V gene TRBV2 combines with J gene TRBJ2-2; TRBD2 matches at 8 bases. CDR3 length: 14 amino acids. The V segment lost 10 bases and the J segment 0 bases; nucleotides outside the gene matches: 4. Germline loops: CDR1 SNHLY, CDR2 FYNNEI. The CDR3 coding sequence is TGTGCCACCCGGGGGGGGACGAACACCGGGGAGCTGTTTTTT. Protein: CATRGGTNTGELFF.

The chain employs TRBV19 and TRBJ1-5; 7 positions match TRBD1. The ends lost 6 bases at V and 2 bases at J; junction bases unmatched: 13. Germline CDR1 is LNHDA and CDR2 is SQIVND (reference sequence). This CDR3 comprises 17 residues. As DNA, the CDR3 is TGTGCCAGTAGGCCGACAGGGATCCTGTCAGGCAATCAGCCCCAGCATTTT. Its protein product is CASRPTGILSGNQPQHF.

This clonotype has a single count. This could be a read error, since a much larger clone is one nucleotide away. The chain carries TRBV7-2 and TRBJ2-7; 7 nucleotides agree with TRBD1. The CDR3 sequence is 15 residues long. J gave up 4 bases and V 2 bases, and 8 bases lay outside the gene matches. CDR1 is SGHTA, CDR2 FQGNSA, per germline. The CDR3 DNA is TGTGCCAGCAGCTTAATCCCAGGGGGTGGGTACGAGCAGTACTTC. Translation: CASSLIPGGGYEQYF.

This chain links TRBV5-1 with TRBJ1-2, with TRBD1 identical over 7 bases. The trim removed 7 bases at V and 4 bases at J, leaving 7 bases unmatched. The germline V gene has CDR1 SGHRS and CDR2 YFSETQ. The CDR3 runs 13 residues. This CDR3 is CASREGAGYGYTF. The CDR3 DNA reads as TGCGCCAGCCGGGAGGGGGCCGGCTATGGCTACACCTTC.

Only a few counts were recorded for this clonotype. The chain uses TRBV20-1 and TRBJ2-5, with D perhaps matching TRBD1 (5 bases). Trimming cost V 2 bases and J 4 bases, with 11 bases left between them. CDR3 length: 13 amino acids. CDR1 and CDR2 (germline): DFQATT, SNEGSKA (reference sequence). The CDR3 DNA sequence: TGCAGTGCTAGATTCAGGGAACGAGAGACCCAGTACTTC. This gives the protein CSARFRERETQYF.

This clonotype was seen many times. This chain connects TRBV2 to TRBJ1-1, with D possibly matching TRBD1 (6 bases). This CDR3 comprises 13 residues. Trimming took 3 bases from V and 3 from J, leaving 8 bases between them. CDR1 is SNHLY and CDR2 is FYNNEI in the germline V gene. CDR3 amino acids: CASSEGGYTEAFF. The CDR3 DNA is TGTGCCAGCAGTGAGGGGGGCTACACTGAAGCTTTCTTT. Using reference TRBV2 and TRBJ1-1 for the parts outside the CDR3, the full variable domain is EPEVTQTPSHQVTQMGQEVILRCVPISNHLYFYWYRQILGQKVEFLVSFYNNEISEKSEIFDDQFSVERPDGSNFTLKIRSTKLEDSAMYFCASSEGGYTEAFFGQGTRLTVV.

This rearrangement joins TRBV9 to TRBJ1-2, with D perhaps TRBD1 (6 bases). This CDR3 region has 14 residues. Trimming removed 0 bases at V and 4 bases at J, with 10 bases between. Germline values: CDR1 SGDLS, CDR2 YYNGEE. The CDR3 is CASSVAGGVYGYTF. The CDR3 DNA reads as TGTGCCAGCAGCGTAGCCGGGGGCGTCTATGGCTACACCTTC.

At least ten counts were recorded for this clonotype. One end of the junction does not line up with germline, which may come from a read error. J is TRBJ2-5 and V is TRBV5-1; D might be TRBD1 (5 bases). Looked up from germline, CDR1 is SGHRS and CDR2 is YFSETQ. The CDR3 is made up of 11 amino acids. The CDR3 protein is CASSREETQYF. The CDR3 DNA reads TGTGCCAGCAGCAGGGAAGAGACCCAGTACTTC.

The chain combines TRBV5-4 with TRBJ2-7; 8 bases map to TRBD1. V shed 4 bases, J shed 2 bases, and the junction held 14 bases outside the gene matches. The CDR3 spans 17 residues. Germline loops: CDR1 SGHNT, CDR2 YYREEE (reference sequence). CDR3 sequence: CASSGGPWTGKTYEQYF. The DNA of the CDR3 is TGTGCCAGCAGCGGTGGTCCATGGACAGGGAAGACCTACGAGCAGTACTTC.

V gene TRBV7-9 combines with J gene TRBJ2-7; 7 bases fit TRBD1. Germline-derived CDR1 and CDR2 are SEHNR and FQNEAQ (reference sequence). This CDR3 has 14 amino acids. J was trimmed by 2 bases and V by 5 bases; bases with no gene match: 6. Here the CDR3 DNA reads TGTGCCAGCAGCCGACAGGGTTTTCCCTACGAGCAGTACTTC. It is translated as CASSRQGFPYEQYF.

This clonotype was seen repeatedly, ten times or more. The V call is TRBV20-1, the J call TRBJ1-1; D might be TRBD1 (6 bases). Germline lookup yields CDR1 DFQATT and CDR2 SNEGSKA (reference sequence). Trimming shortened V by 5 bases and J by 0 bases, and 16 bases separated the two germline ends. The CDR3 covers 15 residues. CDR3 loop: CSASTGMEMNTEAFF. The DNA for the CDR3 is TGCAGTGCTTCAACAGGGATGGAGATGAACACTGAAGCTTTCTTT.

A few counts support this clonotype. The chain uses TRBV20-1 and TRBJ1-3, with D possibly matching TRBD1 (5 bases). The CDR3 contains 14 residues. CDR1 is DFQATT and CDR2 is SNEGSKA in the germline V gene (reference sequence). Deletions cut 3 bases from V and 9 bases from J, with 18 bases between. The CDR3: CSARIAVGPGTIYF. CDR3 coding DNA: TGCAGTGCTAGGATCGCGGTGGGGCCGGGCACCATATATTTT.

The chain recombines TRBV7-9 with TRBJ2-7; 13 bases are shared with TRBD2. This CDR3 is 16 amino acids long. With 5 bases clipped from V and 7 bases from J, the junction kept 11 bases outside the gene matches. Per the germline V gene, CDR1 is SEHNR and CDR2 is FQNEAQ (reference sequence). CDR3 bases: TGTGCCAGCAGCCACCGTAGACTAGCGGGAGGAGATGAGCAGTACTTC. Its protein product is CASSHRRLAGGDEQYF.

This clonotype came up once. Here the CDR3 omits its conserved ending phenylalanine or tryptophan, so a read error is the likely source. No DNA is shown, since the ends of the CDR3 on it are uncertain; the CDR3 is the one TCRdb lists. The rearrangement links TRBV7-8 to TRBJ2-7. Germline V lookup: CDR1 SGHVS, CDR2 FQNEAQ. The CDR3 extends over 10 residues, inclusive of both ends. The CDR3 is CASSLRLATS.

This clonotype was detected many times. The rearrangement links TRBV29-1 to TRBJ2-7, with a tentative D call TRBD2 (5 bases). Looked up from germline, CDR1 is SQVTM and CDR2 is ANQGSEA. This CDR3 is built from 13 residues. Between the trimmed V and J ends, which lost 5 bases and 2 bases, there was a span of 13 bases. Here the CDR3 DNA reads TGCAGCGTTCGGGAAACGGGTACCTACGAGCAGTACTTC. Translated, it gives CSVRETGTYEQYF.

This clonotype was recorded at least ten times. V usage is TRBV20-1 and J usage is TRBJ2-7, with 11 bases lining up with TRBD2. The CDR3 is 13 amino acids. Trimming at V came to 5 bases and at J to 7 bases, leaving 7 bases not matched to a gene. The germline V gene has CDR1 DFQATT and CDR2 SNEGSKA (reference sequence). As DNA, the CDR3 is TGCAGTGCTCTAGCGGGAGGCCGGAGGGAGCAGTACTTC. It yields the protein CSALAGGRREQYF.

The chain has TRBV7-8 and TRBJ1-1, with D perhaps TRBD1 (5 bases). V was clipped by 5 bases and J by 2 bases, with 15 bases between them. CDR1 SGHVS and CDR2 FQNEAQ come from the germline V gene. This CDR3 spans 15 amino acids. CDR3 residues: CASSHRRQLNTEAFF. The CDR3 nucleotides read TGTGCCAGCAGCCACAGGCGACAGTTAAACACTGAAGCTTTCTTT.

With respect to this clonotype: The CDR3 end shows no conserved phenylalanine or tryptophan, and so a read error is likely. The DNA is omitted, as the CDR3 cannot be located on it reliably, and the CDR3 follows TCRdb's listing. This chain uses TRBV10-3 with TRBJ2-5. Germline CDR1 is ENHRY and CDR2 is SYGVKD. The CDR3 extends over 9 residues, inclusive of both ends. The CDR3 region is CAISEAGSS.

This clonotype was seen many times. The chain combines TRBV20-1 with TRBJ2-5; 7 bases are shared with TRBD2. The CDR3 spans 15 residues. The V and J ends lost 3 bases and 2 bases, in that order; junction bases with no gene match: 9. Per the germline V gene, CDR1 is DFQATT and CDR2 is SNEGSKA (reference sequence). CDR3 DNA: TGCAGTGCTAGTCTAACGGGGGGAAGGCAAGAGACCCAGTACTTC. Translation gives CSASLTGGRQETQYF.

In its sample, this clonotype was seen many times. A junction end diverges from the germline sequence, so it may reflect a read error. This chain joins TRBV5-1 and TRBJ1-1; unclear D gene. The CDR3 loop spans 13 amino acids. The germline gives CDR1 SGHRS, CDR2 YFSETQ. CDR3 nucleotide sequence: TGCGCCAGCTGCTTAATAGGGAACACTGAAGCTTTCTTT. It specifies CASCLIGNTEAFF.

This clonotype has just a few counts. The gene calls are TRBV7-9 and TRBJ1-5; 10 nucleotides match TRBD1. The germline CDR1 and CDR2 sequences are SEHNR and FQNEAQ (reference sequence). CDR3 length: 17 amino acids. The junction had 11 bases not matched to a gene; V was cut back by 6 bases and J by 3 bases. The CDR3 region has the DNA TGTGCCAGCAGTTTATGGGCGGGGACAGGGGACAATCAGCCCCAGCATTTT. Translating it yields CASSLWAGTGDNQPQHF.

This clonotype occurred many times. The chain links TRBV5-1 to TRBJ2-7; 11 bases match TRBD2. Per the germline V gene, CDR1 is SGHRS and CDR2 is YFSETQ. Germline trimming cut 7 bases from V and 0 bases from J; bases unmatched to any gene: 6. The CDR3 consists of 15 residues. The CDR3 region is CASRLAGSSSYEQYF. CDR3 coding DNA: TGCGCCAGCCGACTAGCGGGGTCTAGCTCCTACGAGCAGTACTTC.

To note about this clonotype: The CDR3 end shows no conserved phenylalanine or tryptophan, and so a read error is likely. No DNA is shown, since the ends of the CDR3 on it are uncertain; the CDR3 is the one TCRdb lists. This sequence joins TRBV20-1 and TRBJ2-5; the table's D call, TRBD1, has no DNA check behind it. The CDR3 is 8 residues long, counting both termini. Looked up from germline, CDR1 is DFQATT and CDR2 is SNEGSKA (reference sequence). This chain's CDR3 is CSARRSGT.

This clonotype was counted a few times. The J gene is TRBJ1-1, the V gene TRBV12-3 or TRBV12-4; weak D call: TRBD1 (5 bases). V was shortened by 3 bases and J by 9 bases, with 17 bases between the two germline ends. This CDR3 spans 14 amino acids. The CDR3 here is CASSFGGRASKAFF. The CDR3 coding sequence is TGTGCCAGCAGTTTCGGGGGTAGGGCATCCAAAGCTTTCTTT.

V is TRBV9 and J is TRBJ2-7; no definite D call. The CDR3 is made up of 12 amino acids. Germline CDR1 SGDLS, CDR2 YYNGEE. Deletions cut 4 bases from V and 4 bases from J, with 9 bases between. CDR3 DNA: TGTGCCAGCAGCAACAGCCTTTACGAGCAGTACTTC. As protein: CASSNSLYEQYF.